The T cell receptor (beta chain) under discussion was sequenced for a study of CD8+CD57+ T cells in acquired aplastic anemia. The overall study: DNA recovered from sorted CD4+ and CD8+ cells had a mean of about 3 ug. Study results and limitations: Patients and controls shared twenty-nine CD8+ CDR3 sequences. CD8+ Simpson's diversity did not differ significantly between patients and controls.

Profiles of TCR beta VDJ and CDR3 were generated from a genomic DNA template. A single record per CDR3 protein comes from TCRdb applying MiXCR to the reads. The sample lists approximately 190,000 distinct CDR3 sequences, over 60% occurring once. Germline CDR1 reads DFQATT; CDR2 reads SNEGSKA (reference sequence). Trimming left V 1 base short and J 5 bases short, with 15 bases between. This CDR3 is built from 14 residues. About this clonotype itself: Its antigen is unknown.

The sample consisted of sorted CD4+, CD8+, or CD8+CD57+ T cells (not recorded which) from PBMCs. The TCR originated in a human donor with severe aplastic anemia or a healthy control (not recorded which). This chain joins TRBV20-1 and TRBJ2-7; tentatively, D is TRBD1 (7 bases). The DNA for the CDR3 is TGCAGTGCTAGAGGGGGGGCGGGACAGAACGAGCAGTACTTC. Translation: CSARGGAGQNEQYF.